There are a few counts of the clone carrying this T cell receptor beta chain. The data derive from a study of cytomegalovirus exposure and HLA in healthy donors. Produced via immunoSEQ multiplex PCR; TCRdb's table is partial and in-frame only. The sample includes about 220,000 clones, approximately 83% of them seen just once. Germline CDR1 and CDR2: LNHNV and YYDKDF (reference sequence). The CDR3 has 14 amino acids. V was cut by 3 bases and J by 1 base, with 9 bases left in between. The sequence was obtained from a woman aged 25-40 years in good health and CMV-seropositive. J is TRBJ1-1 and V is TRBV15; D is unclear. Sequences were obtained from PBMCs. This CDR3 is CATSRDDWNTEAFF. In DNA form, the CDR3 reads TGTGCCACCAGCAGGGACGACTGGAACACTGAAGCTTTCTTT. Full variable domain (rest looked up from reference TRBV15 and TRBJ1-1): DAMVIQNPRYQVTQFGKPVTLSCSQTLNHNVMYWYQQKSSQAPKLLFHYYDKDFNNEADTPDNFQSRRPNTSFCFLDIRSPGLGDTAMYLCATSRDDWNTEAFFGQGTRLTVV.